The 15 T cell receptor beta chains presented below share a single source sample, sequenced in a study of blood T cell repertoires in COVID-19. The protocol was immunoSEQ multiplex PCR, while the TCRdb copy is restricted to in-frame clones and leaves out a portion. Among approximately 150,000 clones, approximately 81% were seen once, and the ten largest hold around 5%. The sample taken for sequencing was peripheral blood. Every receptor here comes from a woman aged 45 to 65 with COVID-19, enrolled during active disease.

V and J are TRBV10-3 and TRBJ2-7, with 9 positions matching TRBD1. Germline CDR1 reads ENHRY; CDR2 reads SYGVKD. V shed 6 bases and J 6 bases; nucleotides not matched to a gene: 9. The CDR3 spans 14 residues. CDR3 protein: CAIRDGTGLSEQYF. The DNA of the CDR3 is TGTGCCATCAGGGACGGGACAGGGCTGAGCGAGCAGTACTTC.

The genes are TRBV27 and TRBJ2-7; tentatively, D is TRBD2 (6 bases). Germline V gene data show CDR1 as MNHEY and CDR2 as SMNVEV (reference sequence). Trimming cost V 2 bases and J 0 bases, with 17 bases left between them. CDR3 length equals 17 residues. The CDR3 is CASSLPQTGGISYEQYF. CDR3 in DNA: TGTGCCAGCAGTTTACCACAGACTGGGGGGATCTCCTACGAGCAGTACTTC.

V is TRBV4-2 and J is TRBJ1-3, with D perhaps matching TRBD1 (6 bases). With 4 bases removed from V and 3 bases from J, the gap between germline ends came to 16 bases. The CDR3 is 16 amino acids. The germline gives CDR1 LGHNA, CDR2 YNFKEQ. The CDR3 DNA sequence: TGTGCCAGCAGCCCTGATACAGGGATTGGTGGAAACACCATATATTTT. It specifies CASSPDTGIGGNTIYF.

The V and J genes are TRBV7-2 and TRBJ2-1; tentatively, D is TRBD2 (6 bases). This CDR3 spans 16 amino acids. Trimming shortened V by 3 bases and J by 0 bases, and 12 bases separated the two germline ends. Germline loops: CDR1 SGHTA, CDR2 FQGNSA. The CDR3 loop is CASSLRDSPSYNEQFF. CDR3 nucleotide sequence: TGTGCCAGCAGCTTGCGGGACTCCCCCTCCTACAATGAGCAGTTCTTC.

This sequence joins TRBV27 and TRBJ2-3, with a weak D call TRBD2 (5 bases). The CDR3 length is 16 residues. CDR1 and CDR2 from the germline V gene are MNHEY and SMNVEV (reference sequence). Trimming removed 5 bases from V and 2 bases from J, with 17 bases in between. As DNA, the CDR3 is TGTGCCAGCAGTCTAGAGCGGAGTGGGTCCACAGATACGCAGTATTTT. This encodes CASSLERSGSTDTQYF.

The J gene is TRBJ2-4, the V gene TRBV28; TRBD1 agrees at 10 bases. The CDR3 covers 16 residues. V gave up 4 bases and J gave up 10 bases; unmatched junction bases: 13. CDR1 MDHEN and CDR2 SYDVKM come from the germline V gene. The CDR3 loop reads CASSSPGGGQGLIQYF. The CDR3 nucleotides read TGTGCCAGCAGTTCCCCGGGGGGGGGACAGGGGCTAATTCAGTACTTC.

Here the CDR3 reads CASSATVAGGSDEQYF. The CDR3 nucleotides are TGTGCCAGCAGCGCAACAGTAGCGGGGGGGAGCGACGAGCAGTACTTC. The rearrangement links TRBV9 to TRBJ2-7; TRBD2 agrees at 11 bases. Germline CDR1 reads SGDLS; CDR2 reads YYNGEE. V shed 3 bases and J 5 bases; nucleotides not matched to a gene: 10. The CDR3 spans 16 residues.

The V and J genes are TRBV2 and TRBJ2-7; no reliable D call. This CDR3 comprises 14 residues. Germline-derived CDR1 and CDR2 are SNHLY and FYNNEI. V lost 3 bases and J lost 0, with 9 bases in between. CDR3 residues: CASSDLGSSYEQYF. CDR3 nucleotide sequence: TGTGCCAGCAGTGATCTAGGAAGCTCCTACGAGCAGTACTTC. Full variable domain (missing parts from reference TRBV2 and TRBJ2-7): EPEVTQTPSHQVTQMGQEVILRCVPISNHLYFYWYRQILGQKVEFLVSFYNNEISEKSEIFDDQFSVERPDGSNFTLKIRSTKLEDSAMYFCASSDLGSSYEQYFGPGTRLTVT.

This chain joins TRBV5-1 and TRBJ1-4; 10 bases agree with TRBD1. The germline gives CDR1 SGHRS, CDR2 YFSETQ. This CDR3 has 16 residues. V lost 4 bases to trimming and J lost 3 bases; unmatched junction nucleotides: 6. The CDR3 DNA is TGCGCCAGCAGCCGGGACAGGGGTTCAGCTAATGAAAAACTGTTTTTT. The encoded protein is CASSRDRGSANEKLFF.

The chain employs TRBV15 and TRBJ2-3; 9 nucleotides agree with TRBD2. Germline V CDR1 and CDR2: LNHNV, YYDKDF (reference sequence). The CDR3 has 15 amino acids. V lost 5 bases, J lost 0 bases, and 3 bases stayed unmatched. The CDR3 loop reads CATSSGTSSTDTQYF. The DNA for the CDR3 is TGTGCCACCAGCTCAGGGACTAGCAGCACAGATACGCAGTATTTT.

The J gene is TRBJ2-5, the V gene TRBV4-3, with D possibly being TRBD1 (5 bases). CDR1 and CDR2 (germline): LGHNA, YSLEER. Trimming removed 4 bases at V and 3 bases at J, with 15 bases between. The CDR3 contains 15 residues. This CDR3 reads CASSPLAGSKETQYF. CDR3 nucleotide sequence: TGCGCCAGCAGCCCCCTGGCAGGGTCTAAAGAGACCCAGTACTTC.

The chain employs TRBV14 and TRBJ2-1; 10 nucleotides line up with TRBD1. V trimming: 2 bases; J trimming: 8 bases; junction bases outside the gene matches: 6. The length of the CDR3 is 15 residues. Germline lookup yields CDR1 SGHDN and CDR2 FVKESK. The CDR3 spells CASSQRQGAFHEQFF. The CDR3 DNA follows: TGTGCCAGCAGCCAACGACAGGGGGCGTTCCATGAGCAGTTCTTC.

A single count supports this clone. The chain links TRBV7-8 to TRBJ2-1; possibly TRBD2 for D (6 bases). From germline, CDR1 is SGHVS and CDR2 FQNEAQ. The ends were cut back, 1 base at V and 8 bases at J, with 18 bases in the middle. The CDR3 has 16 amino acids. CDR3 DNA: TGTGCCAGCAGCTTAGAGGCGGGATACGCAGGCGATGAGCAGTTCTTC. It codes for CASSLEAGYAGDEQFF.

This clone came up once. The V call is TRBV14, the J call TRBJ1-4; no reliable D call. The V and J ends lost 2 bases and 7 bases respectively, with 8 bases between them. Germline V gene data show CDR1 as SGHDN and CDR2 as FVKESK. The CDR3 is made up of 13 amino acids. The CDR3, as DNA: TGTGCCAGCAGCCAAATAACAGCTGAAAAACTGTTTTTT. It codes for CASSQITAEKLFF.

V usage is TRBV2 and J usage is TRBJ2-1, with TRBD1 matching 8 bases. There are 15 residues in the CDR3. With V trimmed by 2 bases and J by 5 bases, 5 bases remained unmatched. In germline, CDR1 is SNHLY, CDR2 FYNNEI. DNA for the CDR3: TGTGCCAGCAGTGAATCGGGACAGGCCAACAATGAGCAGTTCTTC. Protein: CASSESGQANNEQFF.